The clone carrying this TCR beta chain occurred many times. The target antigen is unknown. TCRdb reanalysed the PCR reads using MiXCR and keeps one entry per CDR3 protein. The sample contains just under 650,000 distinct CDR3 sequences, about 20% of which appear only once. Input for naive CD8 libraries was roughly 19,000 to 1,000,000 sorted cells; the RNA fraction used was 10%, 30% or 50%. The data are from a study of molecular identifiers for immune sequencing clone quantification. Findings of the study overall: Clones above 20 RNA copies held over 98% of effector molecules, under 1% in naive cells.

With 5 bases removed from V and 1 base from J, the gap between germline ends came to 9 bases. This CDR3 contains 13 residues. Germline V gene data show CDR1 as SEHNR and CDR2 as FQNEAQ (reference sequence). The TCR sequence derives from a human donor in good health. Some libraries in this study had Jurkat cell RNA spiked in. This chain uses TRBV7-9 with TRBJ2-7, with TRBD2 as a possible D gene (5 bases). Sequencing was done on a sample of naive CD8+ T cells from blood, with Jurkat cell RNA spiked in. The subset denotes: FACS-sorted CD8+CD4-CCR7+CD45RA+ naive T cells. CDR3 coding DNA: TGTGCCAGCAGCAAGCCGGGGTCCTACGAGCAGTACTTC. This encodes CASSKPGSYEQYF.